This TCR beta chain was retrieved from a study of T-cell memory formation after mild COVID-19. This CDR3 contains 15 residues. CDR1 is ENHRY, CDR2 SYGVKD, per germline. V dropped 8 bases and J dropped 1 base, with 14 bases sitting between them. A few counts support this clonotype. Its target is not known. Points from the study as a whole: Day 15 to 85 contracting clones showed balanced CD4/CD8; later expanders leaned CD4+.

TCRdb passed the 5' RACE reads through MiXCR, listing each CDR3 protein once. The table lists some 450,000 distinct CDR3 sequences, more than 15% of them singletons. The V and J genes are TRBV10-3 and TRBJ2-2; tentatively, D is TRBD1 (7 bases). The TCR comes from a man aged 18 to 29 who had mild COVID-19 (a few samples of this study predate the infection). Cell type and time point are not known. Sequencing input: PBMCs or a T cell subset sorted from them (not recorded which). CDR3 sequence: CAISGGTENTGELFF. The CDR3 DNA is TGTGCCATCTCGGGCGGGACAGAGAACACCGGGGAGCTGTTTTTT.